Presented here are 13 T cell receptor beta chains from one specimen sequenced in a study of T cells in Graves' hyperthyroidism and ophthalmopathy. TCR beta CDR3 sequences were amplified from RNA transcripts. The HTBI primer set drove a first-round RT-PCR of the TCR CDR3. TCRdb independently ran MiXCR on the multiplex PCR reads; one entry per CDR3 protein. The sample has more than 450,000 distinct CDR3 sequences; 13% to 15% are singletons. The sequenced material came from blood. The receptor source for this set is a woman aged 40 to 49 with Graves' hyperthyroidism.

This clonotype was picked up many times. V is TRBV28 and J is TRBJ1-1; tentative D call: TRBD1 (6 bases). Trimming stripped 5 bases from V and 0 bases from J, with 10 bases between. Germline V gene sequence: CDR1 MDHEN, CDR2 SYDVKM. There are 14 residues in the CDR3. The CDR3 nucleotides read TGTGCCAGCAGTAAAACAGGGTTGAACACTGAAGCTTTCTTT. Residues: CASSKTGLNTEAFF.

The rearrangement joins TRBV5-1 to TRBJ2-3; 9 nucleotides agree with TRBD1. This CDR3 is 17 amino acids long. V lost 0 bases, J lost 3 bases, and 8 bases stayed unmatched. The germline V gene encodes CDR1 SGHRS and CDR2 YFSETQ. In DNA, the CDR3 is TGCGCCAGCAGCTTGGACGGGACAGGGAAAGGAACAGATACGCAGTATTTT. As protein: CASSLDGTGKGTDTQYF.

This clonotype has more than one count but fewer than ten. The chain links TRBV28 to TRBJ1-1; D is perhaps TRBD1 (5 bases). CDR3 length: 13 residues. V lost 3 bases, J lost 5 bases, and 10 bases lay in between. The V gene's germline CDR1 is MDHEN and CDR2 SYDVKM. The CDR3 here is CASSFSGRTEAFF. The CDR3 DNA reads TGTGCCAGCAGTTTCTCAGGGAGGACTGAAGCTTTCTTT.

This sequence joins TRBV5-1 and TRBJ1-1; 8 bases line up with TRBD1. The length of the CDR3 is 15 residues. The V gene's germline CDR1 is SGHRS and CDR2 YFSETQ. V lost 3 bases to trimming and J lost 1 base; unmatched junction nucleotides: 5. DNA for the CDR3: TGCGCCAGCAGCTCAGGGGACAGGCAGAACACTGAAGCTTTCTTT. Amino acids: CASSSGDRQNTEAFF.

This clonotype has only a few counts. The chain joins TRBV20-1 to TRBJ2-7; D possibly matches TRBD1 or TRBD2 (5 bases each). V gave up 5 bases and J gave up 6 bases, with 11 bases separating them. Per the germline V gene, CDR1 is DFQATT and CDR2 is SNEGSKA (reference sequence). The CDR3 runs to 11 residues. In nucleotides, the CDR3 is TGCAGTGCTTGGACAAGCGGCGAGCAGTACTTC. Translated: CSAWTSGEQYF.

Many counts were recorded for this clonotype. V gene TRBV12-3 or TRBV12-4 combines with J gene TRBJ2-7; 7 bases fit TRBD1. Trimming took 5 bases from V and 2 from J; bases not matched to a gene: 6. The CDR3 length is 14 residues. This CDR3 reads CASSPRDRTYEQYF. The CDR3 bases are TGTGCCAGCAGTCCCCGGGACAGAACCTACGAGCAGTACTTC.

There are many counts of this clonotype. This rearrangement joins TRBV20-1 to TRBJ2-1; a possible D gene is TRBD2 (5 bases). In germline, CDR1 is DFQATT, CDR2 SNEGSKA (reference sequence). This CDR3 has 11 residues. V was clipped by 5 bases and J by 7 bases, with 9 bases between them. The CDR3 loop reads CSAAGGNEQFF. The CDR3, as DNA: TGCAGTGCTGCGGGCGGGAATGAGCAGTTCTTC.

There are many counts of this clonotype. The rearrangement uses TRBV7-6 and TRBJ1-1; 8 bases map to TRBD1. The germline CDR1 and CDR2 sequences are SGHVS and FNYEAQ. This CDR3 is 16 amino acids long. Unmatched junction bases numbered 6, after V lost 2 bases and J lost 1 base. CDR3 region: CASSLQGATANTEAFF. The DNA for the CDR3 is TGTGCCAGCAGCTTACAGGGGGCTACAGCGAACACTGAAGCTTTCTTT. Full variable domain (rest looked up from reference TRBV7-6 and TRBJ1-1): GAGVSQSPRYKVTKRGQDVALRCDPISGHVSLYWYRQALGQGPEFLTYFNYEAQQDKSGLPNDRFSAERPEGSISTLTIQRTEQRDSAMYRCASSLQGATANTEAFFGQGTRLTVV.

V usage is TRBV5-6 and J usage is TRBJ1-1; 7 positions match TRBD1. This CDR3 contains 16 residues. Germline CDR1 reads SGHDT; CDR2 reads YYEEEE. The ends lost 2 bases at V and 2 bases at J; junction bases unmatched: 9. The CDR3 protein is CASSFQPRQGNTEAFF. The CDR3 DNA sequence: TGTGCCAGCAGCTTTCAGCCGCGACAGGGAAACACTGAAGCTTTCTTT. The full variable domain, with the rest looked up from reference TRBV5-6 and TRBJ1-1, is DAGVTQSPTHLIKTRGQQVTLRCSPKSGHDTVSWYQQALGQGPQFIFQYYEEEERQRGNFPDRFSGHQFPNYSSELNVNALLLGDSALYLCASSFQPRQGNTEAFFGQGTRLTVV.

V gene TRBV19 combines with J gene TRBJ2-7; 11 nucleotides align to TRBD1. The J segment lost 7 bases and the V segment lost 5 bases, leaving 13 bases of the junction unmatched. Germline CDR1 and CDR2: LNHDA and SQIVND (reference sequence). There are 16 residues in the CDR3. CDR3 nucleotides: TGTGCCAGTAGTGAGAAGATTGGGGACAGGGGGAGGGAGCAGTACTTC. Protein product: CASSEKIGDRGREQYF.

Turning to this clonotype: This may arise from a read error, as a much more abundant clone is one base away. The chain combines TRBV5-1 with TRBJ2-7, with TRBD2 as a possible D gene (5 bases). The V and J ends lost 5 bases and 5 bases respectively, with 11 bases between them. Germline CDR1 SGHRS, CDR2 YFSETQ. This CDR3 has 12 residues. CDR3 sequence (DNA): TGCGCCAGCAGTGGGTGGCGGGACGAGCAGTACTTC. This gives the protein CASSGWRDEQYF.

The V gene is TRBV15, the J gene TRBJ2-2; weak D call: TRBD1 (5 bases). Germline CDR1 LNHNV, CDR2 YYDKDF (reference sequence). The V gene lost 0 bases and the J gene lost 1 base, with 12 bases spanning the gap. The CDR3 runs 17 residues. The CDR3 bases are TGTGCCACCAGCAGAGATCGCACAGGAGTGAACACCGGGGAGCTGTTTTTT. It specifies CATSRDRTGVNTGELFF.

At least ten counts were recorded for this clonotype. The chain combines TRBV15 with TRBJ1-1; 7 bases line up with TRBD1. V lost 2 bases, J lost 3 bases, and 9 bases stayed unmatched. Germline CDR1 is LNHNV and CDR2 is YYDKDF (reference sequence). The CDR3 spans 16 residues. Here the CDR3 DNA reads TGTGCCACCAGCAGATCCCCAGGGGGAGAGGACACTGAAGCTTTCTTT. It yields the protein CATSRSPGGEDTEAFF.